This T cell receptor beta chain was captured by sequencing in a study of blood T cell repertoires in COVID-19. The wider study: COVID-19 samples collected from the United States, Italy and Spain covered acute and convalescent phases.

The CDR3 spans 14 residues. The germline CDR1 and CDR2 sequences are SGDLS and YYNGEE. The germline V and J ends were trimmed by 3 bases and 2 bases, with 9 bases remaining between them. Profiled with immunoSEQ multiplex PCR; TCRdb holds only in-frame clones, not every one. The sample includes about 110,000 clones, 83% seen only once; the top ten take about 20%. The sequencing input was peripheral blood. The sequence was collected from a woman aged 55 to 70 with acute or convalescent COVID-19. The gene calls are TRBV9 and TRBJ1-3; tentatively, D is TRBD1 (6 bases). The CDR3 sequence: CASSARGTGNTIYF. In nucleotides, the CDR3 is TGTGCCAGCAGCGCCAGGGGTACTGGAAACACCATATATTTT.